This TCR beta chain was captured in a study of regulatory dendritic cells for organ transplantation. The trim removed 5 bases at V and 9 bases at J, leaving 10 bases unmatched. The CDR3 totals 14 residues. The germline CDR1 and CDR2 sequences are LNHDA and SQIVND (reference sequence). Clones were read by immunoSEQ multiplex PCR, and TCRdb kept only the in-frame ones, dropping some. The sample consists of some 10,000 clones, around 65% of them appearing once. General observations from the study: The authors noted considerable between-person heterogeneity in alloreactive memory CD8+ cells.

As concerns this clone: Its antigen is as yet unknown.

Sequenced: memory CD8+ T cells from blood. The subset here: CD45RO+ memory T cells. The sequence was collected from a human donor in good health. This rearrangement joins TRBV19 to TRBJ2-7; TRBD1 matches at 10 bases. The CDR3 nucleotides are TGTGCCAGTAGTTTCACCGGGACAGGGGTAGTGCAGTACTTC. Its protein is CASSFTGTGVVQYF.